This is a list of T cell receptor beta chains from one sample in a study of shared clonotypes between healthy human individuals. Profiled with immunoSEQ multiplex PCR; TCRdb holds only in-frame clones, not every one. The sample records roughly 1.4 million clones, approximately 98.5% being singletons. Sequencing used naive CD4+ T cells sorted from blood. The receptors here all came from a man aged 25 to 40 in good health. The CDR3 runs from the conserved cysteine through the conserved F or W. A D gene is named only where the DNA matches it firmly.

J gene | D gene | V gene | CDR3 protein | CDR3 DNA
TRBJ2-6 | - | TRBV7-2 | CASSLTGTGANVLTF | TGTGCCAGCAGCCTTACAGGGACAGGGGCCAACGTCCTGACTTTC
TRBJ2-1 | - | TRBV7-2 | CASSLGGQDSYNEQFF | TGTGCCAGCAGCTTAGGAGGACAAGATTCCTACAATGAGCAGTTCTTC
TRBJ2-1 | - | TRBV5-4 | CASSLPGRVPHEQFF | TGTGCCAGCAGCCTCCCGGGACGGGTTCCCCATGAGCAGTTCTTC
TRBJ1-1 | TRBD1 | TRBV30 | CAWIKTGEMNTEAFF | TGTGCCTGGATAAAGACAGGGGAGATGAACACTGAAGCTTTCTTT
TRBJ2-7 | TRBD2 | TRBV19 | CASSIFPGTSGTYEQYF | TGTGCCAGTAGTATTTTTCCCGGGACTAGCGGGACTTACGAGCAGTACTTC
TRBJ2-1 | - | TRBV6-5 | CASSYSGREIQFF | TGTGCCAGCAGTTACTCGGGGCGGGAAATTCAGTTCTTC
TRBJ2-3 | TRBD2 | TRBV5-1 | CASSSSGPSTDTQYF | TGCGCCAGCAGCTCTAGCGGGCCGAGCACAGATACGCAGTATTTT
TRBJ1-5 | - | TRBV19 | CASSRLGAGGNQPQHF | TGTGCCAGTAGTAGACTGGGGGCAGGGGGCAATCAGCCCCAGCATTTT
TRBJ2-7 | - | TRBV28 | CASSAPGTVSYEQYF | TGTGCCAGCTCGGCCCCCGGGACGGTTTCCTACGAGCAGTACTTC
TRBJ2-7 | - | TRBV28 | CASRAGPNLYEQYF | TGTGCCAGCAGGGCAGGACCTAACCTCTACGAGCAGTACTTC
TRBJ2-5 | TRBD2 | TRBV7-9 | CASSLGTSGSRGQETQYF | TGTGCCAGCAGCTTGGGGACTAGCGGGAGTAGGGGGCAAGAGACCCAGTACTTC
TRBJ2-1 | - | TRBV18 | CASSPTMVLANEQFF | TGTGCCAGCTCACCAACGATGGTATTAGCCAATGAGCAGTTCTTC
TRBJ2-7 | - | TRBV5-6 | CASSLWEPSYEQYF | TGTGCCAGCAGCCTCTGGGAACCCTCCTACGAGCAGTACTTC
TRBJ1-1 | TRBD1 | TRBV5-1 | CASSSNRGSTEAFF | TGCGCCAGCAGCTCCAACAGGGGATCCACTGAAGCTTTCTTT
TRBJ1-1 | - | TRBV2 | CASRRDADTEAFF | TGTGCCAGCAGAAGGGACGCGGACACTGAAGCTTTCTTT
TRBJ2-7 | TRBD2 | TRBV5-4 | CASSLGTSGRSREQYF | TGTGCCAGCAGCTTGGGTACTAGCGGGAGGAGTCGCGAGCAGTACTTC
TRBJ1-5 | - | TRBV9 | CASSPRTDQPQHF | TGTGCCAGCAGCCCTCGGACGGATCAGCCCCAGCATTTT
TRBJ2-2 | - | TRBV28 | CASSLPRANTGELFF | TGTGCCAGCAGTTTGCCCAGGGCGAACACCGGGGAGCTGTTTTTT
TRBJ2-7 | - | TRBV7-2 | CASSLALTMSYEQYF | TGTGCCAGCAGCTTAGCTCTTACTATGTCCTACGAGCAGTACTTC
TRBJ2-1 | TRBD2 | TRBV10-1 | CASSDPGTRGSYNEQFF | TGCGCCAGCAGTGACCCCGGGACTAGAGGTTCCTACAATGAGCAGTTCTTC
TRBJ2-1 | TRBD1 | TRBV25-1 | CASSNTWTGGSNEQFF | TGTGCCAGCAGTAACACTTGGACAGGGGGCTCCAATGAGCAGTTCTTC
TRBJ1-2 | TRBD1 | TRBV18 | CASSPPGTGGGTYGYTF | TGTGCCAGCTCACCCCCAGGGACAGGGGGGGGCACCTATGGCTACACCTTC
TRBJ1-2 | - | TRBV2 | CASSGGISYGYTF | TGTGCCAGCAGTGGGGGGATTTCCTATGGCTACACCTTC
TRBJ1-1 | - | TRBV28 | CASSLWSGTEAFF | TGTGCCAGCAGTTTATGGAGTGGCACTGAAGCTTTCTTT
TRBJ2-1 | TRBD2 | TRBV19 | CASSPSGSSYNEQFF | TGTGCCAGTAGCCCAAGCGGGAGCTCCTACAATGAGCAGTTCTTC
TRBJ2-3 | TRBD1 | TRBV5-1 | CASSPTGTGGSDTQYF | TGCGCCAGCAGCCCGACCGGGACAGGGGGATCAGATACGCAGTATTTT
TRBJ1-2 | TRBD1 | TRBV7-8 | CASRNQGADGYTF | TGTGCCAGCAGAAACCAGGGGGCCGACGGCTACACCTTC
TRBJ1-5 | TRBD1 | TRBV28 | CASLTGVQPQHF | TGTGCCAGTCTGACAGGGGTCCAGCCCCAGCATTTT